The 32 T cell receptor beta chains below come from one sample, sequenced in a study of CD8+CD57+ T cells in acquired aplastic anemia. Template material for TCR beta VDJ and CDR3 profiling consisted of genomic DNA. TCRdb recomputed calls from the reads with MiXCR, one row per CDR3 protein. Seen here are 150,000 to 200,000 distinct CDR3 sequences, 50% to 75% observed once, and the top ten hold about 45%. The sequenced material came from sorted CD4+, CD8+, or CD8+CD57+ T cells (not recorded which) from PBMCs. These receptors were obtained from a human donor with severe aplastic anemia or a healthy control (not recorded which).

The J gene is TRBJ2-1, the V gene TRBV24-1; D perhaps matches TRBD2 (5 bases). V was shortened by 9 bases and J by 9 bases, with 11 bases between the two germline ends. The germline CDR1 and CDR2 sequences are KGHDR and SFDVKD. The CDR3 is made up of 11 amino acids. The CDR3 loop is CATRAGGEQFF. The CDR3 DNA sequence: TGTGCCACCCGTGCGGGCGGTGAGCAGTTCTTC.

There are many counts of this clonotype. The genes are TRBV6-5 and TRBJ2-7; TRBD1 is a possible D gene (5 bases). V lost 0 bases to trimming and J lost 2 bases, with 14 bases between them. This CDR3 has 16 amino acids. CDR1 MNHEY and CDR2 SVGAGI come from the germline V gene. The CDR3 is CASSYSSGQATYEQYF. The CDR3 region has the DNA TGTGCCAGCAGTTACTCGTCAGGGCAGGCCACCTACGAGCAGTACTTC.

V and J are TRBV19 and TRBJ1-2; TRBD1 agrees at 7 bases. Trimming took 6 bases from V and 5 from J; bases not matched to a gene: 9. This CDR3 has 14 amino acids. Looked up from germline, CDR1 is LNHDA and CDR2 is SQIVND (reference sequence). The CDR3 DNA sequence: TGTGCCAGTAGGGTCGGGACAGCTACGTATGGCTACACCTTC. This encodes CASRVGTATYGYTF.

This clonotype was detected only a few times. This sequence joins TRBV27 and TRBJ1-1, with unresolved D. The CDR3 has 13 residues. The germline gives CDR1 MNHEY, CDR2 SMNVEV (reference sequence). V was shortened by 5 bases and J by 7 bases, with 14 bases between the two germline ends. This CDR3 is CASSLVGNSEAFF. Written as DNA, the CDR3 is TGTGCCAGCAGTCTGGTGGGGAATAGTGAAGCTTTCTTT.

The chain has TRBV3-1 and TRBJ1-2; unclear D gene. The CDR3 sequence is 13 residues long. V was clipped by 6 bases and J by 4 bases, with 12 bases between them. Germline V lookup: CDR1 LGHDT, CDR2 YNNKEL (reference sequence). CDR3 amino acids: CASRGAEAYGYTF. CDR3 nucleotide sequence: TGTGCCAGCAGGGGTGCAGAGGCCTATGGCTACACCTTC.

V and J are TRBV7-2 and TRBJ2-7, with unresolved D. The V gene's germline CDR1 is SGHTA and CDR2 FQGNSA. V was trimmed by 5 bases and J by 1 base, leaving 15 bases between them. CDR3 size: 15 residues. CDR3 loop: CASSVEGKWSYEQYF. The CDR3 DNA reads as TGTGCCAGCAGCGTGGAAGGTAAATGGTCCTACGAGCAGTACTTC.

The DNA for the CDR3 is TGTGCCAGCAGTTTACTTTATAGTCAGCCCCAGCATTTT. It is translated as CASSLLYSQPQHF. The V call is TRBV12-3 or TRBV12-4, the J call TRBJ1-5; D call uncertain. The CDR3 consists of 13 residues. Trimming shortened V by 2 bases and J by 6 bases, and 8 bases separated the two germline ends.

V gene TRBV10-2 combines with J gene TRBJ1-4; D possibly corresponds to TRBD1 (5 bases). This CDR3 spans 13 amino acids. Germline assignment: CDR1 WSHSY and CDR2 SAAADI. V was cut by 8 bases and J by 7 bases, with 14 bases left in between. The CDR3, as DNA: TGCGCCAGCCGCCGAAATAGGGGTGAAAAACTGTTTTTT. Its translation: CASRRNRGEKLFF.

This clonotype was counted many times. The V call is TRBV7-9, the J call TRBJ2-3; D remains ambiguous. The CDR3 has 12 amino acids. V was pared by 3 bases and J by 0 bases, with 1 base between. Looked up from germline, CDR1 is SEHNR and CDR2 is FQNEAQ (reference sequence). CDR3: CASSFSTDTQYF. The DNA of the CDR3 is TGTGCCAGCAGCTTTAGCACAGATACGCAGTATTTT. Full variable domain (rest looked up from reference TRBV7-9 and TRBJ2-3): DTGVSQNPRHKITKRGQNVTFRCDPISEHNRLYWYRQTLGQGPEFLTYFQNEAQLEKSRLLSDRFSAERPKGSFSTLEIQRTEQGDSAMYLCASSFSTDTQYFGPGTRLTVL.

A few counts support this clonotype. The chain employs TRBV20-1 and TRBJ2-7; maybe TRBD1 (6 bases). CDR3 length equals 12 residues. Trimming left V 4 bases short and J 1 base short, with 8 bases between. Germline loops: CDR1 DFQATT, CDR2 SNEGSKA (reference sequence). The CDR3 reads CSATDRSYEQYF. In nucleotides, the CDR3 is TGCAGTGCTACTGACAGGTCCTACGAGCAGTACTTC.

This chain joins TRBV20-1 and TRBJ1-2; tentative D call: TRBD1 (5 bases). CDR1 is DFQATT, CDR2 SNEGSKA, per germline (reference sequence). Trimming pared 8 bases from V and 8 bases from J, leaving 15 bases between. The CDR3 is 11 amino acids. The CDR3 region is CSNSGDRGYTF. As DNA, the CDR3 is TGCAGTAACTCGGGGGATCGGGGCTACACCTTC.

J is TRBJ2-1 and V is TRBV24-1, with D possibly being TRBD2 (6 bases). The V end was cut by 2 bases, the J end by 0 bases, with 10 bases between. From germline, CDR1 is KGHDR and CDR2 SFDVKD. There are 16 residues in the CDR3. CDR3 sequence reads: CATSDSGDSSYNEQFF. In DNA, the CDR3 is TGTGCCACCAGTGATTCGGGGGATAGCTCCTACAATGAGCAGTTCTTC.

This clonotype occurred many times. The chain employs TRBV9 and TRBJ1-5; 7 positions match TRBD1. CDR1 is SGDLS and CDR2 is YYNGEE in the germline V gene. The length of the CDR3 is 16 residues. With V trimmed by 3 bases and J by 7 bases, 13 bases remained unmatched. The CDR3, as DNA: TGTGCCAGCAGCGCCGGCGGGGACAGCAGAATACAGCCCCAGCATTTT. This encodes CASSAGGDSRIQPQHF.

The rearrangement links TRBV12-3 or TRBV12-4 to TRBJ1-2; 7 positions match TRBD1. Unmatched junction bases numbered 6, after V lost 7 bases and J lost 13 bases. The CDR3 has 10 residues. CDR3 protein: CASIRQGLTF. Here the CDR3 DNA reads TGTGCCAGCATCCGACAGGGACTCACCTTC.

The chain links TRBV20-1 to TRBJ2-7; either TRBD1 or TRBD2 may supply D (5 bases each). This CDR3 has 14 amino acids. Germline-derived CDR1 and CDR2 are DFQATT and SNEGSKA (reference sequence). Trimming took off 5 bases at V and 2 bases at J, with 16 bases between the two ends. This CDR3 reads CSAHDRGATYEQYF. CDR3 sequence (DNA): TGCAGTGCTCACGACAGAGGGGCCACCTACGAGCAGTACTTC.

This chain joins TRBV27 and TRBJ2-1; 14 bases are shared with TRBD2. The V and J ends lost 5 bases and 8 bases, in that order; junction bases with no gene match: 5. Germline values: CDR1 MNHEY, CDR2 SMNVEV (reference sequence). The CDR3 sequence is 15 residues long. The CDR3 here is CASSLTSGGAYEQFF. The CDR3 DNA follows: TGTGCCAGCAGTCTGACTAGCGGGGGGGCGTATGAGCAGTTCTTC.

This clonotype was picked up many times. The chain joins TRBV7-9 to TRBJ2-7; no clear D. Germline loops: CDR1 SEHNR, CDR2 FQNEAQ (reference sequence). The CDR3 loop spans 13 amino acids. Trimming removed 2 bases from V and 1 base from J, with 6 bases in between. The CDR3 DNA reads TGTGCCAGCAGCTTAATTGGATCCTACGAGCAGTACTTC. It codes for CASSLIGSYEQYF.

This clonotype was seen many times. The chain employs TRBV7-8 and TRBJ2-2; 9 nucleotides agree with TRBD2. Per germline, CDR1 SGHVS and CDR2 FQNEAQ. The CDR3 contains 16 residues. The junction had 7 bases not matched to a gene; V was cut back by 3 bases and J by 5 bases. This CDR3 is CASSLLLAGLTGELFF. The CDR3 DNA sequence: TGTGCCAGCAGCTTGTTACTAGCGGGCCTTACCGGGGAGCTGTTTTTT.

In this sample, this clonotype turned up a few times. A much larger clone is a single base away; this may be a read error. The rearrangement links TRBV12-3 or TRBV12-4 to TRBJ2-7; 8 bases are shared with TRBD1. The CDR3 length is 14 residues. With 5 bases clipped from V and 7 bases from J, the junction kept 10 bases outside the gene matches. The CDR3 loop is CASSDGAGGGEQYF. The CDR3 DNA sequence: TGTGCCAGCAGTGACGGGGCAGGGGGCGGAGAGCAGTACTTC.

V gene TRBV5-1 combines with J gene TRBJ2-3; D is unresolved. Germline V gene lookup returns CDR1 SGHRS and CDR2 YFSETQ. This CDR3 has 17 residues. The V end was cut by 3 bases, the J end by 0 bases, with 17 bases between. CDR3 in amino acids: CASSSAVFATSTDTQYF. The CDR3 coding sequence is TGCGCCAGCAGCTCGGCGGTGTTCGCTACTAGCACAGATACGCAGTATTTT.

The rearrangement uses TRBV7-2 and TRBJ1-2; D unclear. V lost 1 base and J lost 3, with 6 bases in between. CDR3 length: 13 amino acids. Germline lookup yields CDR1 SGHTA and CDR2 FQGNSA. Here the CDR3 DNA reads TGTGCCAGCAGCTTAGTGAGAGACTATGGCTACACCTTC. Its translation is CASSLVRDYGYTF.

This chain uses TRBV7-2 with TRBJ1-1, with D uncertain. Trimming pared 8 bases from V and 9 bases from J, leaving 13 bases between. This CDR3 contains 11 residues. CDR1 and CDR2 (germline): SGHTA, FQGNSA. The CDR3 region is CASSLSRKAFF. The CDR3 nucleotides read TGTGCCAGCTCCCTGTCGCGCAAAGCTTTCTTT.

In this sample, this clonotype turned up many times. V and J are TRBV3-1 and TRBJ2-5, with unresolved D. This CDR3 contains 15 residues. CDR1 is LGHDT and CDR2 is YNNKEL in the germline V gene (reference sequence). Between the trimmed V and J ends, which lost 1 base and 5 bases, there was a span of 14 bases. Here the CDR3 DNA reads TGTGCCAGCAGCCAAGTCCCTCTAGATGGGGAGACCCAGTACTTC. It encodes CASSQVPLDGETQYF.

The rearrangement uses TRBV20-1 and TRBJ1-2; possibly TRBD1 for D (6 bases). Trimming stripped 6 bases from V and 4 bases from J, with 15 bases between. This CDR3 has 13 residues. Germline V gene sequence: CDR1 DFQATT, CDR2 SNEGSKA (reference sequence). In nucleotides, the CDR3 is TGCAGTGCCGGGGGGGGGCAGGGCTATGGCTACACCTTC. Protein sequence: CSAGGGQGYGYTF.

This clonotype has ten or more counts. The chain links TRBV6-5 to TRBJ1-2; D remains unclear. Trimming stripped 4 bases from V and 4 bases from J, with 10 bases between. The length of the CDR3 is 13 residues. Germline V gene data show CDR1 as MNHEY and CDR2 as SVGAGI. The CDR3 bases are TGTGCCAGCAGTTCCGGGGTTACCTATGGCTACACCTTC. This sequence encodes CASSSGVTYGYTF.

Here the CDR3 DNA reads TGTGCCAGCAGCTTGGGGTGGACCGAGCAGTACTTC. The encoded protein is CASSLGWTEQYF. The chain employs TRBV5-4 and TRBJ2-7, with D unclear. Trimming stripped 0 bases from V and 6 bases from J, with 7 bases between. CDR3 length: 12 amino acids. Germline-derived CDR1 and CDR2 are SGHNT and YYREEE (reference sequence).

The chain employs TRBV9 and TRBJ2-7; 8 nucleotides align to TRBD1. Per germline, CDR1 SGDLS and CDR2 YYNGEE. The trim removed 4 bases at V and 5 bases at J, leaving 14 bases unmatched. CDR3 length: 16 amino acids. DNA of the CDR3: TGTGCCAGCAGCCAAGCCTTCGACAGGGGCGACGACGAGCAGTACTTC. This codes for CASSQAFDRGDDEQYF.

The CDR3 loop reads CASSIISPGNEQFF. CDR3 DNA: TGTGCCAGTAGTATTATTTCCCCTGGTAATGAGCAGTTCTTC. The rearrangement uses TRBV19 and TRBJ2-1, with D uncertain. Per germline, CDR1 LNHDA and CDR2 SQIVND (reference sequence). V dropped 3 bases and J dropped 7 bases, with 13 bases sitting between them. The CDR3 loop spans 14 amino acids. Together with reference TRBV19 and TRBJ2-1, the CDR3 gives the full variable domain: DGGITQSPKYLFRKEGQNVTLSCEQNLNHDAMYWYRQDPGQGLRLIYYSQIVNDFQKGDIAEGYSVSREKKESFPLTVTSAQKNPTAFYLCASSIISPGNEQFFGPGTRLTVL.

This clonotype came up many times. The chain is built from TRBV29-1 and TRBJ2-5; a weak D match, TRBD1 (6 bases). CDR1 and CDR2 (germline): SQVTM, ANQGSEA. The CDR3 has 18 residues. V dropped 0 bases and J dropped 4 bases, with 24 bases sitting between them. The CDR3, as DNA: TGCAGCGTTGAAGACCCAAAGGGGGTTGATAGAAGGTTAGAGACCCAGTACTTC. Its protein is CSVEDPKGVDRRLETQYF.

The chain employs TRBV6-1 and TRBJ1-4; D is uncertain. Trimming pared 2 bases from V and 5 bases from J, leaving 12 bases between. CDR1 is MNHNS and CDR2 is SASEGT in the germline V gene. The CDR3 covers 15 residues. The CDR3: CASSETIQRNEKLFF. DNA of the CDR3: TGTGCCAGCAGTGAAACTATCCAGCGGAATGAAAAACTGTTTTTT.

The chain uses TRBV2 and TRBJ1-6; no reliable D call. CDR1 and CDR2 (germline): SNHLY, FYNNEI. V shed 9 bases and J shed 7 bases, with 19 bases lying between them. The CDR3 runs 15 residues. This chain's CDR3 is CASDDSLLGNSPLHF. DNA for the CDR3: TGTGCCAGTGACGATTCATTGCTGGGGAATTCACCCCTCCACTTT.

In this sample, this clonotype turned up a few times. V is TRBV15 and J is TRBJ1-5; D perhaps matches TRBD1 (6 bases). The CDR3 covers 15 residues. CDR1 and CDR2 from the germline V gene are LNHNV and YYDKDF (reference sequence). Trimming left V 5 bases short and J 7 bases short, with 18 bases between. CDR3 amino acids: CATSETTGQGQPQHF. Here the CDR3 DNA reads TGTGCCACCAGCGAGACCACAGGGCAGGGACAGCCCCAGCATTTT.